This TCR beta chain is drawn from a study of cytomegalovirus exposure and HLA in healthy donors. Study-wide results and caveats: TCR beta sequences numbering under 20,000 were associated with HLA alleles at 0.05 false discovery rate in a later analysis. Among TCR beta chains, those listed as cytomegalovirus-associated numbered about 160. For TCR beta chains, V- and J-gene trimming was later linked to a missense DCLRE1C variant.

The CDR3 is 14 residues long. From germline, CDR1 is SGHRS and CDR2 YFSETQ. Unmatched junction bases numbered 6, after V lost 4 bases and J lost 8 bases. With respect to this clone: Its target is not known.

The PCR contained 60 Vbeta and 13 Jbeta primers. TCRdb keeps only in-frame clones here, not all; method: immunoSEQ multiplex PCR. The table has about 200,000 clones, 65% to 80% seen once. Unrecorded immune exposures were likely, despite nominal health at sampling. The sequencing input was PBMCs. The source of this sequence is a girl aged 2-10 years in good health and CMV-seronegative. V usage is TRBV5-1 and J usage is TRBJ1-4; 9 bases are a match to TRBD1. CDR3 protein: CASSMDRGGEKLFF. The DNA for the CDR3 is TGCGCCAGCAGCATGGACAGGGGCGGGGAAAAACTGTTTTTT.